The clone carrying this T cell receptor (beta chain) was found a few times. Clones were read by immunoSEQ multiplex PCR, and TCRdb kept only the in-frame ones, dropping some. Here the sample spans fewer than 600,000 clones, 70% to 90% being singletons. This specimen belongs to a study of blood T cell repertoires in COVID-19. Cohorts were determined from participant-reported clinical history. The study counted Cohort 3 donors as recovered given two negative PCRs, clearance, or symptom resolution. The length of the CDR3 is 11 residues. Germline-derived CDR1 and CDR2 are LNHDA and SQIVND (reference sequence).

The sequencing sample was made of PBMCs or T cells enriched from blood (not recorded which). This chain joins TRBV19 and TRBJ1-1; 7 bases line up with TRBD1. This TCR came from a woman aged 40 to 49 who had recovered from COVID-19. CDR3 coding DNA: TGTGGCTACAGGGGAAACACTGAAGCTTTCTTT. Translating it yields CGYRGNTEAFF. Filled out from reference TRBV19 and TRBJ1-1, the complete variable domain reads DGGITQSPKYLFRKEGQNVTLSCEQNLNHDAMYWYRQDPGQGLRLIYYSQIVNDFQKGDIAEGYSVSREKKESFPLTVTSAQKNPTAFYLCGYRGNTEAFFGQGTRLTVV.